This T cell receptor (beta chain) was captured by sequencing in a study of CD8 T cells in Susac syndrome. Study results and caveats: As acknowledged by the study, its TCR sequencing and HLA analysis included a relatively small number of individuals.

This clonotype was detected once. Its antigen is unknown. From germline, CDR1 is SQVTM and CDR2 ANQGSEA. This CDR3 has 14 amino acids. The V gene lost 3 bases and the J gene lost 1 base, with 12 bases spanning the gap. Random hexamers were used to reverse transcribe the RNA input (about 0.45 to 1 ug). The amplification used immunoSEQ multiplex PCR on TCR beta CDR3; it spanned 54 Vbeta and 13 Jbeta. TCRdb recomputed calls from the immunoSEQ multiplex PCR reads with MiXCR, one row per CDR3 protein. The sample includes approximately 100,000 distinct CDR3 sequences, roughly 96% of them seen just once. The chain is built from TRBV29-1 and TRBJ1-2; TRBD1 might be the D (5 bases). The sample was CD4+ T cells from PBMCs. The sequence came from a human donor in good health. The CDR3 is CSVETASYNYGYTF. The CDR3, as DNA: TGCAGCGTTGAGACAGCTAGCTATAACTATGGCTACACCTTC.